This T cell receptor (beta chain) is from a study of cytomegalovirus exposure and HLA in healthy donors. This clone has a handful of counts. The PCR used 60 Vbeta and 13 Jbeta primers. Only in-frame clones appear in the TCRdb table, and some are missing; sequencing was by immunoSEQ multiplex PCR. This sample has roughly 120,000 clones; around 10% occur once, and the top ten carry less than 4%. V lost 0 bases and J lost 4, with 6 bases in between. Germline V CDR1 and CDR2: MGHRA, YSYEKL. The CDR3 runs 13 residues. The clonotype comes from a man aged 25-45 years in good health and CMV-seronegative. The sequencing sample was made of PBMCs. This chain connects TRBV4-1 to TRBJ1-2; D call uncertain. The CDR3 DNA reads TGCGCCAGCAGCCAAGACGAAGCCTATGGCTACACCTTC. Its protein is CASSQDEAYGYTF.